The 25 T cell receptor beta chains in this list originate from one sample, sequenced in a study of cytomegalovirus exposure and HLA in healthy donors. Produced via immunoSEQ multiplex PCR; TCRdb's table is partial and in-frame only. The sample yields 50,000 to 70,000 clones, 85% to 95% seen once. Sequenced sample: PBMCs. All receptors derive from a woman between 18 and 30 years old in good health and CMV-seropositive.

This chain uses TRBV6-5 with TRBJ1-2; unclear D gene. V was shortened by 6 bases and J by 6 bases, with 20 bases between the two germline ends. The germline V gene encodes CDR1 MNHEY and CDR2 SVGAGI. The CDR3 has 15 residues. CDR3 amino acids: CASSHKSPTLDGYTF. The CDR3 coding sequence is TGTGCCAGCAGCCACAAGTCCCCCACCCTTGATGGCTACACCTTC.

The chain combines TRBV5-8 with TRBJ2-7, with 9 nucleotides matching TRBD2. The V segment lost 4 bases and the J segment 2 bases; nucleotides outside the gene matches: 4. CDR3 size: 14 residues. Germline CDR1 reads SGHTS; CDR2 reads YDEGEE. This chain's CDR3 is CASSSGGPPYEQYF. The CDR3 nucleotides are TGTGCCAGCAGCAGCGGGGGGCCCCCCTACGAGCAGTACTTC.

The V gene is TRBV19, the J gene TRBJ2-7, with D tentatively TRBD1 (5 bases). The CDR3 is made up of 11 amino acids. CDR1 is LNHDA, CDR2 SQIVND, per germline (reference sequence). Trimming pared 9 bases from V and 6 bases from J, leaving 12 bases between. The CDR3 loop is CASSPGSEQYF. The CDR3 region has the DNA TGTGCCAGCTCACCAGGGTCCGAGCAGTACTTC. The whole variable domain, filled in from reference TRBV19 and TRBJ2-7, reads DGGITQSPKYLFRKEGQNVTLSCEQNLNHDAMYWYRQDPGQGLRLIYYSQIVNDFQKGDIAEGYSVSREKKESFPLTVTSAQKNPTAFYLCASSPGSEQYFGPGTRLTVT.

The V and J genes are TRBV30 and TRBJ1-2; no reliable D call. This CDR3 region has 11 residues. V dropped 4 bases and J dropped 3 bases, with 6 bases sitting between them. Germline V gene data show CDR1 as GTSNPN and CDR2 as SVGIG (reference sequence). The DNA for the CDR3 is TGTGCCTGGACCCAGGACTATGGCTACACCTTC. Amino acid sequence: CAWTQDYGYTF.

The CDR3 DNA sequence: TGTGCCAGCAGCCTCGTGAGCACCGGGGAGCTGTTTTTT. Its protein is CASSLVSTGELFF. The chain combines TRBV9 with TRBJ2-2; D gene unclear. CDR3 size: 13 residues. Germline V CDR1 and CDR2: SGDLS, YYNGEE. Trimming took off 4 bases at V and 4 bases at J, with 8 bases between the two ends.

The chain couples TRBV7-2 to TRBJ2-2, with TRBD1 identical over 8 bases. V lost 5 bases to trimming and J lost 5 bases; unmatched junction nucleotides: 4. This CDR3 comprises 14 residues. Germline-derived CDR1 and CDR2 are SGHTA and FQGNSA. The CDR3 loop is CASSTWTGTGELFF. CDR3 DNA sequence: TGTGCCAGCAGCACCTGGACAGGGACCGGGGAGCTGTTTTTT.

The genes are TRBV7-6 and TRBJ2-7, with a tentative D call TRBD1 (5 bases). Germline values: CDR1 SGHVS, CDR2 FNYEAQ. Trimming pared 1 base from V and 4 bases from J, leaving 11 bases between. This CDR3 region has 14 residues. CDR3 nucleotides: TGTGCCAGCAGCTTAGGCGCCAGGGATTACGAGCAGTACTTC. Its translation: CASSLGARDYEQYF.

The CDR3: CASSLGGTPSYEQYF. DNA for the CDR3: TGTGCCAGCAGCTTAGGTGGGACACCCTCCTACGAGCAGTACTTC. The chain carries TRBV7-2 and TRBJ2-7; D is perhaps TRBD1 (6 bases). Per the germline V gene, CDR1 is SGHTA and CDR2 is FQGNSA. The ends were cut back, 1 base at V and 0 bases at J, with 10 bases in the middle. The CDR3 is 15 amino acids. The full variable domain, rest sourced from reference TRBV7-2 and TRBJ2-7, is GAGVSQSPSNKVTEKGKDVELRCDPISGHTALYWYRQSLGQGLEFLIYFQGNSAPDKSGLPSDRFSAERTGGSVSTLTIQRTQQEDSAVYLCASSLGGTPSYEQYFGPGTRLTVT.

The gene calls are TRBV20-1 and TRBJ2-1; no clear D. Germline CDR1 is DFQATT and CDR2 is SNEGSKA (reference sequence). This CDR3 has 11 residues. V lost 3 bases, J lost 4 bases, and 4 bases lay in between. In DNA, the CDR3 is TGCAGTGCTAGCTTGTACAATGAGCAGTTCTTC. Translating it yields CSASLYNEQFF.

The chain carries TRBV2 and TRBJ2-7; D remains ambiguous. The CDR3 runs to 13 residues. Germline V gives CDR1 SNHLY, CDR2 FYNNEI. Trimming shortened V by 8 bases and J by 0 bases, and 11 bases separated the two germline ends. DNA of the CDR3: TGTGCCAGCCTCGGCGGAAGCTCCTACGAGCAGTACTTC. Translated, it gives CASLGGSSYEQYF.

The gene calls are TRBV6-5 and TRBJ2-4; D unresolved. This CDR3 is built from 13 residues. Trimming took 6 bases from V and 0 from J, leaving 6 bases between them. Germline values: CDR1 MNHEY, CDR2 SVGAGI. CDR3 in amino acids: CASSEVAKNIQYF. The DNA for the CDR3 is TGTGCCAGCAGCGAGGTAGCCAAAAACATTCAGTACTTC.

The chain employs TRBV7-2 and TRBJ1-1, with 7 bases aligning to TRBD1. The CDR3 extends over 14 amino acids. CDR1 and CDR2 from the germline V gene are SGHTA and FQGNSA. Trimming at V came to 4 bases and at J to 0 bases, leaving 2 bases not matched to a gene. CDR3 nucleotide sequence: TGTGCCAGCAGCTCGGGACAGATGAACACTGAAGCTTTCTTT. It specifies CASSSGQMNTEAFF.

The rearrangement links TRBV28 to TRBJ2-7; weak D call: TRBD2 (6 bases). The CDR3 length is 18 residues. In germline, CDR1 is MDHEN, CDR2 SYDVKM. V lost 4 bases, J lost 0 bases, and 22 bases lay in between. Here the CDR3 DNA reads TGTGCCAGCAGTTACCCACGTCGGGCGAGCGGGTACTCCTACGAGCAGTACTTC. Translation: CASSYPRRASGYSYEQYF.

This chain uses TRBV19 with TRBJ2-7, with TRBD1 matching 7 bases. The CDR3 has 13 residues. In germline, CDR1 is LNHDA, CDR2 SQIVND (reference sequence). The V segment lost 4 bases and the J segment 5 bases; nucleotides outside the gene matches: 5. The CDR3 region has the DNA TGTGCCAGTAGTAGGGGGACAGTAGACGAGCAGTACTTC. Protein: CASSRGTVDEQYF.

CDR3 sequence reads: CASSQSMPGTGFGYTF. Written as DNA, the CDR3 is TGCGCCAGCAGCCAATCCATGCCCGGGACAGGGTTTGGCTACACCTTC. The chain couples TRBV4-3 to TRBJ1-2, with TRBD1 matching over 9 bases. Trimming cost V 2 bases and J 7 bases; bases outside gene matches: 11. The CDR3 is made up of 16 amino acids. Germline loops: CDR1 LGHNA, CDR2 YSLEER.

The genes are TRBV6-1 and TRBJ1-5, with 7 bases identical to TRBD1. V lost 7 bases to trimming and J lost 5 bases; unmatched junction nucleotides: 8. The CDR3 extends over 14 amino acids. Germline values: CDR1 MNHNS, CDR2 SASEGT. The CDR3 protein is CASTRGSAYQPQHF. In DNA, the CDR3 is TGTGCCAGCACCAGGGGGTCTGCCTATCAGCCCCAGCATTTT.

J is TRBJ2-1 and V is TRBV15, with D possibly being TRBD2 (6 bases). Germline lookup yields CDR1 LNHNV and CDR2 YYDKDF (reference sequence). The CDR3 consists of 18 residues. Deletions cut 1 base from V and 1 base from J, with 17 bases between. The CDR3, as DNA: TGTGCCACCAGCAGAGGTATGACCGGGACTCGATCCTACAATGAGCAGTTCTTC. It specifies CATSRGMTGTRSYNEQFF.

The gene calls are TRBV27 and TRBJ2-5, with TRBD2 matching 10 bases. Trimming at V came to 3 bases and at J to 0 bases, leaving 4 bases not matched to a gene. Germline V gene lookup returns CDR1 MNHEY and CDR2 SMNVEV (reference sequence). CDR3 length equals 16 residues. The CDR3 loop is CASSFSLAGDQETQYF. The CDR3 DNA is TGTGCCAGCAGTTTCTCTCTAGCGGGGGACCAAGAGACCCAGTACTTC.

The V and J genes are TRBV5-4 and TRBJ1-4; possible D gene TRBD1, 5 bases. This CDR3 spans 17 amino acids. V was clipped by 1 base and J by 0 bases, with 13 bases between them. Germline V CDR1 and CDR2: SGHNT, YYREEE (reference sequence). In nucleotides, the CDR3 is TGTGCCAGCAGCTTGAAGCGGGGCCAAACAACTAATGAAAAACTGTTTTTT. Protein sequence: CASSLKRGQTTNEKLFF.

The CDR3 loop is CASSSVGDLAGDQYSYNEQFF. The CDR3 nucleotides are TGTGCCAGCAGCTCAGTGGGGGACCTAGCGGGAGATCAATACTCCTACAATGAGCAGTTCTTC. The chain uses TRBV7-3 and TRBJ2-1; TRBD2 matches at 10 bases. Trimming took 4 bases from V and 0 from J; bases not matched to a gene: 18. From germline, CDR1 is SGHTA and CDR2 FQGTGA. The CDR3 covers 21 residues.

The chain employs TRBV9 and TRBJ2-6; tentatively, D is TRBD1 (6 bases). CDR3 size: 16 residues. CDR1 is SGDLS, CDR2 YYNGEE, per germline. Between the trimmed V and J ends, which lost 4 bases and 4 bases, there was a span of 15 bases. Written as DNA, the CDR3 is TGTGCCAGCAGCCCAGAGGGGGTGGCAGGGGCCAACGTCCTGACTTTC. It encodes CASSPEGVAGANVLTF.

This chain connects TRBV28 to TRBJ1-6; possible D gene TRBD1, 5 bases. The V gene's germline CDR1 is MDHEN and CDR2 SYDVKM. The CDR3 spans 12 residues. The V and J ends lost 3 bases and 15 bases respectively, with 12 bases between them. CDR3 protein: CASSLTTVVLHF. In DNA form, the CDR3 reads TGTGCCAGCAGTTTGACGACAGTCGTCCTCCACTTT. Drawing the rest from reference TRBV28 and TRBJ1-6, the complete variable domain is DVKVTQSSRYLVKRTGEKVFLECVQDMDHENMFWYRQDPGLGLRLIYFSYDVKMKEKGDIPEGYSVSREKKERFSLILESASTNQTSMYLCASSLTTVVLHFGNGTRLTVT.

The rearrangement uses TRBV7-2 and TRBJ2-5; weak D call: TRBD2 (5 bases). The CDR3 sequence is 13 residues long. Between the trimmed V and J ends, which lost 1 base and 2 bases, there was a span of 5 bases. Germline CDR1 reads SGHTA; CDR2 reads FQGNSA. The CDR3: CASSLVAQETQYF. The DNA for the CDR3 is TGTGCCAGCAGCTTAGTAGCGCAAGAGACCCAGTACTTC.

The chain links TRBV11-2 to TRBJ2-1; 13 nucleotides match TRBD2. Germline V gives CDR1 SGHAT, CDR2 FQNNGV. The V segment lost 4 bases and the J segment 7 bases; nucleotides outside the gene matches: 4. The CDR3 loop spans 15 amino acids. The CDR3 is CASSSRTSGSNEQFF. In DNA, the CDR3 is TGTGCCAGCAGCTCCAGGACTAGCGGGAGTAATGAGCAGTTCTTC.

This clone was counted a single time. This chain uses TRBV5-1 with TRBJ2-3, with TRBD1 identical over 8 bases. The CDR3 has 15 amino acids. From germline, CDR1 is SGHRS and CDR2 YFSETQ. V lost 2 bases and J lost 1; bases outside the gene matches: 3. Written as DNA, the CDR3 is TGCGCCAGCAGCTTCCAGGGGGCTGGCACAGATACGCAGTATTTT. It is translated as CASSFQGAGTDTQYF.